These 25 T cell receptor beta chains were sequenced from one sample in a study of CD8 T cells in Susac syndrome. Reverse transcription of about 0.5 to 1 ug RNA used random hexamers. MiXCR was run by TCRdb on the immunoSEQ multiplex PCR reads, yielding one entry per CDR3 protein. This sample carries roughly 180,000 distinct CDR3 sequences, about 95% of them seen once, and the ten largest clones take approximately 0.1%. The sequencing sample was made of CD4+ T cells from PBMCs. These receptor sequences come from a human donor in good health.

The chain links TRBV5-1 to TRBJ2-3; D not certain. With 0 bases removed from V and 5 bases from J, the gap between germline ends came to 16 bases. This CDR3 spans 16 amino acids. The germline V gene encodes CDR1 SGHRS and CDR2 YFSETQ. CDR3 sequence (DNA): TGCGCCAGCAGCTTGGTATCCGGGCCCGCACAAGATACGCAGTATTTT. Translation gives CASSLVSGPAQDTQYF.

The chain links TRBV28 to TRBJ1-2; maybe TRBD1 (5 bases). CDR3 length: 15 residues. Germline V gives CDR1 MDHEN, CDR2 SYDVKM. The germline V and J ends were trimmed by 3 bases and 4 bases, with 15 bases remaining between them. This chain's CDR3 is CASSFRGVKGYGYTF. The CDR3 nucleotides read TGTGCCAGCAGTTTTCGGGGGGTAAAGGGCTATGGCTACACCTTC.

V is TRBV29-1 and J is TRBJ2-3, with 7 bases identical to TRBD2. CDR1 is SQVTM and CDR2 is ANQGSEA in the germline V gene. This CDR3 has 14 amino acids. V lost 0 bases to trimming and J lost 5 bases; unmatched junction nucleotides: 5. The CDR3 here is CSVEEAGAGDTQYF. CDR3 sequence (DNA): TGCAGCGTTGAAGAGGCGGGAGCGGGAGATACGCAGTATTTT.

The V and J genes are TRBV3-1 and TRBJ2-1; D may correspond to TRBD1 or TRBD2 (6 bases each). Germline V gives CDR1 LGHDT, CDR2 YNNKEL (reference sequence). Trimming stripped 3 bases from V and 9 bases from J, with 15 bases between. This CDR3 has 14 amino acids. The CDR3 protein is CASSQGRETGEQFF. The CDR3 DNA is TGTGCCAGCAGCCAGGGTCGGGAGACAGGTGAGCAGTTCTTC.

V gene TRBV29-1 combines with J gene TRBJ1-1; D gene ambiguous. CDR3 size: 14 residues. V shed 3 bases and J shed 0 bases, with 11 bases lying between them. CDR1 and CDR2 (germline): SQVTM, ANQGSEA. CDR3 sequence reads: CSVDDGIMNTEAFF. CDR3 in DNA: TGCAGCGTTGACGACGGTATAATGAACACTGAAGCTTTCTTT.

Here the CDR3 reads CASSFTGRETEAFF. CDR3 nucleotide sequence: TGTGCCAGCAGTTTCACGGGCAGGGAGACTGAAGCTTTCTTT. The chain carries TRBV12-3 or TRBV12-4 and TRBJ1-1; weak D call: TRBD1 (5 bases). CDR3 length: 14 amino acids. The V gene lost 3 bases and the J gene lost 5 bases, with 13 bases spanning the gap.

The rearrangement uses TRBV7-2 and TRBJ2-5; 12 bases line up with TRBD2. Trimming at V came to 2 bases and at J to 5 bases, leaving 6 bases not matched to a gene. Germline V CDR1 and CDR2: SGHTA, FQGNSA. CDR3 size: 16 residues. Here the CDR3 reads CASSLPLAGGVETQYF. CDR3 nucleotide sequence: TGTGCCAGCAGCTTACCTCTAGCGGGAGGGGTGGAGACCCAGTACTTC.

CDR3 region: CAWREGAITEAFF. The CDR3 DNA is TGTGCCTGGAGGGAGGGGGCAATAACTGAAGCTTTCTTT. V and J are TRBV30 and TRBJ1-1; TRBD1 matches at 7 bases. The CDR3 totals 13 residues. The V and J ends lost 3 bases and 5 bases, in that order; junction bases with no gene match: 6. CDR1 is GTSNPN, CDR2 SVGIG, per germline (reference sequence).

V gene TRBV24-1 combines with J gene TRBJ2-3; 10 bases match TRBD1. This CDR3 spans 14 amino acids. Germline V gives CDR1 KGHDR, CDR2 SFDVKD. Trimming removed 10 bases from V and 3 bases from J; junction bases left unmatched: 6. Written as DNA, the CDR3 is TGTGCCACAAATCCGGGACAGGGGACAGATACGCAGTATTTT. This gives the protein CATNPGQGTDTQYF.

The CDR3 DNA sequence: TGCAGCGTTCTCGAGAATGAAAAACTGTTTTTT. Translating it yields CSVLENEKLFF. The rearrangement links TRBV29-1 to TRBJ1-4; D unclear. Trimming stripped 5 bases from V and 5 bases from J, with 6 bases between. The germline V gene has CDR1 SQVTM and CDR2 ANQGSEA. This CDR3 spans 11 amino acids. The whole variable domain, filled in from reference TRBV29-1 and TRBJ1-4, reads SAVISQKPSRDICQRGTSLTIQCQVDSQVTMMFWYRQQPGQSLTLIATANQGSEATYESGFVIDKFPISRPNLTFSTLTVSNMSPEDSSIYLCSVLENEKLFFGSGTQLSVL.

The chain has TRBV30 and TRBJ2-7; D assignment may be TRBD1 or TRBD2 (5 bases each). CDR1 GTSNPN and CDR2 SVGIG come from the germline V gene (reference sequence). The V end lost 3 bases, the J end lost 2 bases, and 17 bases lay between the germline ends. The CDR3 runs 15 residues. CDR3 loop: CAWRLPGPITYEQYF. The CDR3, as DNA: TGTGCCTGGAGATTGCCGGGACCAATAACCTACGAGCAGTACTTC.

The rearrangement links TRBV7-2 to TRBJ2-6; D gene ambiguous. This CDR3 is 15 amino acids long. Trimming cost V 1 base and J 1 base, with 5 bases left between them. CDR1 SGHTA and CDR2 FQGNSA come from the germline V gene. CDR3 in amino acids: CASSLGLSGANVLTF. The CDR3 DNA sequence: TGTGCCAGCAGCTTAGGCCTATCTGGGGCCAACGTCCTGACTTTC.

The CDR3 region is CSARDRLAGAYEQYF. The DNA of the CDR3 is TGCAGTGCTAGAGATAGACTAGCGGGAGCCTACGAGCAGTACTTC. V usage is TRBV20-1 and J usage is TRBJ2-7, with TRBD2 matching 12 bases. The CDR3 has 15 amino acids. Germline V gene lookup returns CDR1 DFQATT and CDR2 SNEGSKA (reference sequence). With V trimmed by 0 bases and J by 2 bases, 2 bases remained unmatched.

The CDR3 here is CASSPDGGSSYNEQFF. CDR3 DNA: TGTGCCAGCAGCCCAGACGGCGGGAGTTCCTACAATGAGCAGTTCTTC. V usage is TRBV9 and J usage is TRBJ2-1; 7 nucleotides match TRBD2. Per the germline V gene, CDR1 is SGDLS and CDR2 is YYNGEE. Trimming at V came to 4 bases and at J to 1 base, leaving 8 bases not matched to a gene. This CDR3 contains 16 residues.

The rearrangement links TRBV20-1 to TRBJ2-2; D is unclear. Deletions cut 3 bases from V and 7 bases from J, with 21 bases between. Germline V lookup: CDR1 DFQATT, CDR2 SNEGSKA (reference sequence). The CDR3 has 16 residues. The CDR3 loop is CSARLGLGVSIGELFF. As DNA, the CDR3 is TGCAGTGCTAGGTTAGGTCTAGGCGTATCCATCGGGGAGCTGTTTTTT.

This clonotype came up a few times. The V gene is TRBV19, the J gene TRBJ2-1, with a possible D match to TRBD2 (5 bases). Per germline, CDR1 LNHDA and CDR2 SQIVND (reference sequence). CDR3 length: 13 amino acids. The ends were cut back, 6 bases at V and 2 bases at J, with 8 bases in the middle. Written as DNA, the CDR3 is TGTGCCAGTAGCAGCGGAACCTACAATGAGCAGTTCTTC. Amino acid sequence: CASSSGTYNEQFF.

This chain uses TRBV5-1 with TRBJ2-7; no clear D. CDR3 size: 12 residues. Per germline, CDR1 SGHRS and CDR2 YFSETQ. V lost 0 bases and J 6 bases, leaving 7 bases between the germline ends. CDR3 region: CASSLVRTEQYF. DNA for the CDR3: TGCGCCAGCAGCTTGGTAAGGACCGAGCAGTACTTC. Filled out from reference TRBV5-1 and TRBJ2-7, the complete variable domain reads KAGVTQTPRYLIKTRGQQVTLSCSPISGHRSVSWYQQTPGQGLQFLFEYFSETQRNKGNFPGRFSGRQFSNSRSEMNVSTLELGDSALYLCASSLVRTEQYFGPGTRLTVT.

This chain links TRBV4-3 with TRBJ2-6, with D unresolved. CDR3 length: 12 amino acids. Trimming took off 1 base at V and 8 bases at J, with 3 bases between the two ends. CDR1 LGHNA and CDR2 YSLEER come from the germline V gene. This CDR3 is CASSQGPNVLTF. The CDR3 DNA reads as TGCGCCAGCAGCCAAGGGCCCAACGTCCTGACTTTC.

The chain combines TRBV20-1 with TRBJ2-1; the D gene is possibly TRBD2 (6 bases). Looked up from germline, CDR1 is DFQATT and CDR2 is SNEGSKA (reference sequence). The CDR3 runs 14 residues. Trimming took off 5 bases at V and 3 bases at J, with 14 bases between the two ends. The CDR3 is CSAFVTGVYNEQFF. CDR3 sequence (DNA): TGCAGTGCTTTCGTGACGGGAGTCTACAATGAGCAGTTCTTC.

This clonotype came up once. J is TRBJ2-7 and V is TRBV29-1; D may be TRBD2 (5 bases). Trimming pared 3 bases from V and 0 bases from J, leaving 6 bases between. Per germline, CDR1 SQVTM and CDR2 ANQGSEA. This CDR3 has 12 amino acids. The CDR3 DNA is TGCAGCGTTGACGGGGACTCCTACGAGCAGTACTTC. The encoded protein is CSVDGDSYEQYF.

The V and J genes are TRBV19 and TRBJ2-7; maybe TRBD2 (5 bases). Trimming stripped 10 bases from V and 5 bases from J, with 18 bases between. Germline lookup yields CDR1 LNHDA and CDR2 SQIVND (reference sequence). This CDR3 has 13 residues. The CDR3 reads CATRSLDGDEQYF. The CDR3 nucleotides are TGTGCCACCAGATCCTTGGACGGGGACGAGCAGTACTTC.

The chain couples TRBV27 to TRBJ2-1; D remains ambiguous. V dropped 4 bases and J dropped 4 bases, with 11 bases sitting between them. The CDR3 totals 14 residues. CDR1 and CDR2 from the germline V gene are MNHEY and SMNVEV (reference sequence). The CDR3 loop reads CASSSIGGYNEQFF. The DNA of the CDR3 is TGTGCCAGCAGTTCCATCGGTGGTTACAATGAGCAGTTCTTC.

The chain carries TRBV5-4 and TRBJ2-1, with D possibly being TRBD2 (6 bases). The V gene lost 0 bases and the J gene lost 2 bases, with 9 bases spanning the gap. CDR3 length equals 15 residues. CDR1 is SGHNT and CDR2 is YYREEE in the germline V gene (reference sequence). The CDR3 is CASSLGSGTYNEQFF. CDR3 in DNA: TGTGCCAGCAGCTTGGGTAGCGGTACCTACAATGAGCAGTTCTTC. Drawing the rest from reference TRBV5-4 and TRBJ2-1, the complete variable domain is ETGVTQSPTHLIKTRGQQVTLRCSSQSGHNTVSWYQQALGQGPQFIFQYYREEENGRGNFPPRFSGLQFPNYSSELNVNALELDDSALYLCASSLGSGTYNEQFFGPGTRLTVL.

The CDR3 sequence is CASSGGGTSRVDEQFF. CDR3 DNA sequence: TGTGCCAGCAGTGGGGGGGGGACTAGCCGAGTGGATGAGCAGTTCTTC. The chain joins TRBV27 to TRBJ2-1, with 9 bases lining up with TRBD2. V lost 5 bases and J lost 8; bases outside the gene matches: 13. The CDR3 spans 16 residues. CDR1 MNHEY and CDR2 SMNVEV come from the germline V gene (reference sequence).

The chain carries TRBV27 and TRBJ2-7, with TRBD2 matching 8 bases. The CDR3 loop spans 15 amino acids. With V trimmed by 6 bases and J by 7 bases, 14 bases remained unmatched. Germline values: CDR1 MNHEY, CDR2 SMNVEV (reference sequence). CDR3 region: CASRLISGRRQEQYF. The CDR3, as DNA: TGTGCCAGCAGACTCATCAGCGGGAGAAGGCAAGAGCAGTACTTC.